This TCR beta chain was found in a study of T-cell memory formation after mild COVID-19. Study-wide findings and caveats: CM and EM subsets held most contracting CD4+ clones; EMRA held CD8+ ones.

CDR1 DFQATT and CDR2 SNEGSKA come from the germline V gene (reference sequence). V dropped 0 bases and J dropped 6 bases, with 8 bases sitting between them. This CDR3 is built from 13 residues. Points on this clonotype: Its antigen is currently unknown.

TCRdb reprocessed the 5' RACE reads with MiXCR, giving one entry per CDR3 protein. The sample contains around 53,000 distinct CDR3 sequences, 12% of which appear only once. V usage is TRBV20-1 and J usage is TRBJ1-4; no definite D call. This clonotype was obtained from a man younger than 30 who had mild COVID-19 (a few samples of this study predate the infection). Cell type and time point are not known. The material sequenced was PBMCs or a T cell subset sorted from them (not recorded which). The CDR3, as DNA: TGCAGTGCTAGAGAAGGGTGGGATGAAAAACTGTTTTTT. Translation gives CSAREGWDEKLFF.